This TCR beta chain was identified in a study of blood T cell repertoires in COVID-19. Study details: Nucleic acid was either cDNA or gDNA, and it came from T cells, B-cell-depleted T cells, or PBMCs.

Measured with immunoSEQ multiplex PCR; TCRdb has only the in-frame clones, and not every one. The sample records over 250,000 clones, approximately 91% being singletons. This clone occurred once. This sequence originates from a woman aged 25 to 39 who had recovered from COVID-19. Sequencing used PBMCs or T cells enriched from blood (not recorded which).

The CDR3: CASSLYTGTGPHNEQFF. In nucleotides, the CDR3 is TGTGCCAGCAGTTTATATACCGGGACAGGGCCGCACAATGAGCAGTTCTTC. The V and J genes are TRBV27 and TRBJ2-1, with TRBD1 matching 9 bases. The germline V gene has CDR1 MNHEY and CDR2 SMNVEV (reference sequence). The CDR3 loop spans 17 amino acids. V was pared by 1 base and J by 5 bases, with 9 bases of the junction left unmatched.